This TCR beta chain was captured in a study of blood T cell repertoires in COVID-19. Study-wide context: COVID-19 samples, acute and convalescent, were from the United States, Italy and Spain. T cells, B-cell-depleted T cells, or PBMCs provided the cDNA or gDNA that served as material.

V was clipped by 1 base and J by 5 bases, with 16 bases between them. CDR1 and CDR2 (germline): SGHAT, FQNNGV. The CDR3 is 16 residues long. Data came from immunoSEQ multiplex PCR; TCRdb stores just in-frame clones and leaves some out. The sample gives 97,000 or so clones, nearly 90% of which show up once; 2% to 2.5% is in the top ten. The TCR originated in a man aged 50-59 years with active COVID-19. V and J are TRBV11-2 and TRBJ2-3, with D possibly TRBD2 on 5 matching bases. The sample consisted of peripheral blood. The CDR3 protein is CASSLAGRARIDTQYF. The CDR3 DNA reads TGTGCCAGCAGCTTAGCTGGGCGGGCTCGAATAGATACGCAGTATTTT.